The clone carrying this T cell receptor beta chain turned up a few times. Its antigen is undetermined. Germline CDR1 reads SEHNR; CDR2 reads FQNEAQ (reference sequence). There are 13 residues in the CDR3. Trimming removed 1 base at V and 5 bases at J, with 6 bases between. The data originate from a study of T-cell memory formation after mild COVID-19. The overall study: The study found TCR clusters largely donor specific. Whole-study findings and limits: Those CD4+ clones that contracted were mainly in CM and EM (CD8+ ones in EMRA).

The authors produced TCR alpha and TCR beta cDNA libraries with sample barcodes and UMIs by 5'RACE using constant-segment primers. TCRdb processed the 5' RACE reads anew with MiXCR; each CDR3 protein has one entry. The sample lists some 120,000 distinct CDR3 sequences; 16% were seen once. The sequence derives from an adult woman who had mild COVID-19 (a few samples of this study predate the infection). Cell type and time point are not known. The chain uses TRBV7-9 and TRBJ2-4; D call uncertain. Material: PBMCs or a T cell subset sorted from them (not recorded which). The CDR3 region is CASSLGSENIQYF. The DNA for the CDR3 is TGTGCCAGCAGCTTAGGGTCAGAAAACATTCAGTACTTC.